Below, 23 T cell receptor beta chains from the same sample are listed, as sequenced in a study of blood T cells in healthy people across ages. Together with a sample-barcoded 5' primer, a J-beta primer mix was included in a second PCR lasting about 7 to 11 cycles. TCRdb reprocessed the 5' RACE reads via MiXCR and lists one record per CDR3 protein. The sample has nearly 1 million distinct CDR3 sequences; 45% to 60% are singletons. The material sequenced was blood. The receptors were gathered from a woman aged 55-69 years in good health.

The chain combines TRBV7-2 with TRBJ1-1; D not certain. The V end lost 0 bases, the J end lost 4 bases, and 15 bases lay between the germline ends. There are 16 residues in the CDR3. Germline CDR1 SGHTA, CDR2 FQGNSA. CDR3 coding DNA: TGTGCCAGCAGCTTAGCCCGGATGGGCGGGATCACTGAAGCTTTCTTT. Its protein product is CASSLARMGGITEAFF.

The rearrangement uses TRBV12-3 or TRBV12-4 and TRBJ2-1, with 10 bases aligning to TRBD2. The CDR3 spans 14 residues. V was clipped by 7 bases and J by 7 bases; unmatched bases: 7. CDR3 sequence (DNA): TGTGCCAGCAATTCTCTAGCGGGAGCGAATGAGCAGTTCTTC. It translates to CASNSLAGANEQFF.

This chain uses TRBV27 with TRBJ2-1, with D possibly TRBD2 on 6 matching bases. V shed 3 bases and J shed 6 bases, with 18 bases lying between them. Germline CDR1 reads MNHEY; CDR2 reads SMNVEV (reference sequence). The length of the CDR3 is 16 residues. The CDR3 reads CASSFHGAWRGNEQFF. The CDR3 coding sequence is TGTGCCAGCAGTTTCCATGGCGCATGGCGGGGCAATGAGCAGTTCTTC.

This sequence joins TRBV7-9 and TRBJ2-4; 9 bases line up with TRBD2. TRBJ2-5 matches the DNA end more closely, so the J call is doubtful. This CDR3 has 16 residues. Germline V gene sequence: CDR1 SEHNR, CDR2 FQNEAQ (reference sequence). The CDR3 region is CASSLSTSGGGETQYF. CDR3 in DNA: TGTGCCAGCAGCTTATCGACTAGCGGCGGGGGGGAGACCCAGTACTTC.

The J gene is TRBJ2-1, the V gene TRBV7-9; 10 positions match TRBD1. V was clipped by 3 bases and J by 6 bases; unmatched bases: 5. CDR1 is SEHNR, CDR2 FQNEAQ, per germline (reference sequence). This CDR3 spans 15 amino acids. The DNA for the CDR3 is TGTGCCAGCAGCTTGGCCGGGACAGGGGCCAATGAGCAGTTCTTC. Encoded protein: CASSLAGTGANEQFF.

Comments on this clonotype: A junction boundary mismatches the germline segment, possibly from a read error. The chain joins TRBV20-1 to TRBJ1-6; TRBD1 might be the D (5 bases). Germline V gene data show CDR1 as DFQATT and CDR2 as SNEGSKA (reference sequence). CDR3 length: 15 amino acids. The CDR3 reads CSTRAGDRTNPPLHF. In nucleotides, the CDR3 is TGCAGTACTAGGGCTGGTGACAGAACTAATCCACCCCTCCACTTT.

In this sample, this clonotype turned up a few times. This chain uses TRBV5-1 with TRBJ1-2; D perhaps matches TRBD1 (5 bases). With 3 bases removed from V and 0 bases from J, the gap between germline ends came to 9 bases. The CDR3 length is 14 residues. The germline gives CDR1 SGHRS, CDR2 YFSETQ. The CDR3 sequence is CASSSLGPNYGYTF. CDR3 in DNA: TGCGCCAGCAGCTCCTTGGGACCTAACTATGGCTACACCTTC.

This chain links TRBV4-3 with TRBJ2-7; D assignment may be TRBD1 or TRBD2 (5 bases each). Trimming took off 5 bases at V and 2 bases at J, with 16 bases between the two ends. CDR1 LGHNA and CDR2 YSLEER come from the germline V gene. The CDR3 is made up of 15 amino acids. For the CDR3, the DNA is TGCGCCAGCAGCGCGATCTCGGGACCGACCTACGAGCAGTACTTC. It specifies CASSAISGPTYEQYF.

The chain joins TRBV27 to TRBJ2-7; the D gene could be TRBD1 or TRBD2 (5 bases each). Germline loops: CDR1 MNHEY, CDR2 SMNVEV (reference sequence). Trimming pared 4 bases from V and 0 bases from J, leaving 16 bases between. This CDR3 comprises 16 residues. CDR3: CASSSGASRRSYEQYF. Written as DNA, the CDR3 is TGTGCCAGCAGTTCCGGGGCTAGCCGGCGCTCCTACGAGCAGTACTTC.

This clonotype has a handful of counts. This chain uses TRBV29-1 with TRBJ2-3; the D is unclear. CDR3 length: 10 residues. V lost 6 bases to trimming and J lost 3 bases, with 4 bases between them. Germline V gene lookup returns CDR1 SQVTM and CDR2 ANQGSEA. The CDR3 sequence: CSVYTDTQYF. CDR3 DNA: TGCAGCGTCTATACAGATACGCAGTATTTT.

This clonotype was counted ten times or more. The gene calls are TRBV7-2 and TRBJ2-3; no firm D call. The germline V and J ends were trimmed by 1 base and 0 bases, with 5 bases remaining between them. The CDR3 has 14 amino acids. CDR1 SGHTA and CDR2 FQGNSA come from the germline V gene. The DNA for the CDR3 is TGTGCCAGCAGCTTAGACTGGAGCACAGATACGCAGTATTTT. It translates to CASSLDWSTDTQYF.

The rearrangement uses TRBV10-3 and TRBJ2-1; no definite D call. The J call is doubtful: the DNA matches TRBJ2-7 better. Germline CDR1 and CDR2: ENHRY and SYGVKD. This CDR3 spans 14 amino acids. The CDR3, as DNA: TGTGCCATCAGTCCGACTCCCTCCTACAATGAGCAGTACTTC. Translated: CAISPTPSYNEQYF.

This clonotype has a single count. The chain recombines TRBV12-5 with TRBJ1-1; D call uncertain. The CDR3 is 15 residues long. Germline V CDR1 and CDR2: LGHNT, FRNRAP. Deletions cut 7 bases from V and 4 bases from J, with 19 bases between. CDR3 protein: CASAPGRKLTTEAFF. Here the CDR3 DNA reads TGTGCTAGTGCCCCGGGAAGAAAGTTAACCACTGAAGCTTTCTTT.

CDR3 DNA sequence: TGTGCCAGCTCACCCTCGGAGGCCTATGGCTACACCTTC. Translating gives CASSPSEAYGYTF. The rearrangement uses TRBV18 and TRBJ1-2; D is unresolved. This CDR3 region has 13 residues. Germline V gives CDR1 KGHSH, CDR2 LQKENI. V dropped 3 bases and J dropped 4 bases, with 9 bases sitting between them.

The chain joins TRBV20-1 to TRBJ2-3, with TRBD2 identical over 7 bases. Trimming at V came to 1 base and at J to 3 bases, leaving 13 bases not matched to a gene. The germline V gene encodes CDR1 DFQATT and CDR2 SNEGSKA (reference sequence). The CDR3 has 17 residues. The CDR3 spells CSARAITPGLPTDTQYF. For the CDR3, the DNA is TGCAGTGCTAGAGCTATTACCCCGGGACTACCGACAGATACGCAGTATTTT.

V and J are TRBV6-5 and TRBJ1-1; maybe TRBD1 (6 bases). This CDR3 has 16 residues. Trimming left V 2 bases short and J 4 bases short, with 17 bases between. Germline loops: CDR1 MNHEY, CDR2 SVGAGI. The CDR3 region is CASSYGPGEVGTEAFF. The DNA of the CDR3 is TGTGCCAGCAGTTACGGCCCAGGGGAGGTAGGCACTGAAGCTTTCTTT.

The chain joins TRBV3-1 to TRBJ2-3, with 11 bases identical to TRBD2. This CDR3 is 17 amino acids long. Germline CDR1 is LGHDT and CDR2 is YNNKEL (reference sequence). The trim removed 1 base at V and 2 bases at J, leaving 5 bases unmatched. This CDR3 reads CASSQVPSGRYTDTQYF. CDR3 nucleotides: TGTGCCAGCAGCCAAGTCCCTAGCGGGAGGTACACAGATACGCAGTATTTT.

The chain uses TRBV20-1 and TRBJ1-2; 8 bases match TRBD1. After removal of 0 bases from V and 2 bases from J, the junction contained 5 bases not matched to a gene. Germline CDR1 and CDR2: DFQATT and SNEGSKA (reference sequence). The CDR3 is 15 residues long. The CDR3 region has the DNA TGCAGTGCTAGAGACCGGACAGGGCCGAACTATGGCTACACCTTC. Amino acids: CSARDRTGPNYGYTF.

The chain couples TRBV2 to TRBJ1-5; tentatively, D is TRBD1 (5 bases). V lost 3 bases, J lost 7 bases, and 13 bases lay in between. The length of the CDR3 is 14 residues. CDR1 and CDR2 (germline): SNHLY, FYNNEI. CDR3 residues: CASSDGTVGQPQHF. The CDR3 nucleotides read TGTGCCAGCAGTGACGGGACGGTGGGGCAGCCCCAGCATTTT. Using reference TRBV2 and TRBJ1-5 for the parts outside the CDR3, the full variable domain is EPEVTQTPSHQVTQMGQEVILRCVPISNHLYFYWYRQILGQKVEFLVSFYNNEISEKSEIFDDQFSVERPDGSNFTLKIRSTKLEDSAMYFCASSDGTVGQPQHFGDGTRLSIL.

V is TRBV3-1 and J is TRBJ2-1; D is ambiguous. The length of the CDR3 is 15 residues. Trimming left V 5 bases short and J 3 bases short, with 14 bases between. Germline CDR1 and CDR2: LGHDT and YNNKEL (reference sequence). The CDR3 protein is CASSADLFNYNEQFF. DNA of the CDR3: TGTGCCAGCAGCGCAGACCTATTCAACTACAATGAGCAGTTCTTC.

This clonotype was seen only a few times. J is TRBJ1-2 and V is TRBV6-4; TRBD1 might be the D (5 bases). The ends were cut back, 0 bases at V and 7 bases at J, with 15 bases in the middle. The CDR3 has 15 residues. The germline V gene encodes CDR1 MRHNA and CDR2 SNTAGT. The CDR3: CASSDSGRTRGGYTF. For the CDR3, the DNA is TGTGCCAGCAGTGACTCGGGCAGGACAAGAGGTGGCTACACCTTC.

The CDR3 coding sequence is TGCGCCAGCAGCCAGGGACAGGGGCGCTACAATGAGCAGTTCTTC. It translates to CASSQGQGRYNEQFF. The rearrangement uses TRBV5-1 and TRBJ2-1; 10 nucleotides match TRBD1. V shed 4 bases, J shed 3 bases, and the junction held 4 bases outside the gene matches. Germline-derived CDR1 and CDR2 are SGHRS and YFSETQ. The CDR3 spans 15 residues.

V usage is TRBV28 and J usage is TRBJ2-1; D is perhaps TRBD2 (5 bases). Germline lookup yields CDR1 MDHEN and CDR2 SYDVKM. Trimming stripped 8 bases from V and 9 bases from J, with 11 bases between. The CDR3 covers 11 residues. The CDR3 loop is CASGLASEQFF. For the CDR3, the DNA is TGTGCCAGCGGACTGGCTTCTGAGCAGTTCTTC.